This T cell receptor beta chain stems from a study of cytomegalovirus exposure and HLA in healthy donors. PCR amplification relied on 60 Vbeta primers (plus 13 Jbeta primers). The table came from immunoSEQ multiplex PCR; TCRdb's copy has only in-frame clones and leaves some out. Among some 150,000 clones listed, about 80% were seen once. Per germline, CDR1 MGHDK and CDR2 SYGVNS. The ends were cut back, 5 bases at V and 2 bases at J, with 19 bases in the middle. CDR3 length equals 16 residues. The receptor was derived from a woman in her fifties or sixties in good health and CMV-seronegative. The gene calls are TRBV25-1 and TRBJ2-7, with D possibly matching TRBD2 (5 bases). The sequencing sample was made of PBMCs. CDR3 nucleotide sequence: TGTGCCAGCAGTCATATCGGAGTATCGGGGACCTACGAGCAGTACTTC. This sequence encodes CASSHIGVSGTYEQYF.